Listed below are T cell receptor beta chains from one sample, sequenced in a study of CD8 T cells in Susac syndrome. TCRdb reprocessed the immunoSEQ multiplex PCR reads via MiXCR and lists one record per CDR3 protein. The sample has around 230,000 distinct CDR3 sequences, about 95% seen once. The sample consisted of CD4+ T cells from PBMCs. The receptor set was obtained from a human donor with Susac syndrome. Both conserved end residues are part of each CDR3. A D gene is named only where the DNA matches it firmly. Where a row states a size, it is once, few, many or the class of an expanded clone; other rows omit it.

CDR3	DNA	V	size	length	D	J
CASSHRVENYGYTF	TGTGCCAGCAGCCACAGGGTAGAAAACTATGGCTACACCTTC	TRBV13	-	14	-	TRBJ1-2
CASSVEQGGKETQYF	TGTGCCAGCAGCGTAGAGCAGGGAGGGAAAGAGACCCAGTACTTC	TRBV9	-	15	TRBD2	TRBJ2-5
CASSQVLQVTQHF	TGCGCCAGCAGCCAAGTCTTACAGGTAACTCAGCATTTT	TRBV4-1	-	13	-	TRBJ1-5
CASSHRSQETQYF	TGTGCCAGCAGTCATAGGTCCCAAGAGACCCAGTACTTC	TRBV28	-	13	-	TRBJ2-5
CASSPGEGVTEAFF	TGTGCCAGCAGCCCGGGCGAGGGAGTGACTGAAGCTTTCTTT	TRBV5-4	-	14	-	TRBJ1-1
CAWSAPNPGRSADTQYF	TGTGCCTGGAGTGCGCCCAATCCGGGACGGTCGGCAGATACGCAGTATTTT	TRBV30	once	17	-	TRBJ2-3
CASSASGVLGGYTF	TGTGCCAGCAGTGCTTCAGGGGTCTTAGGCGGCTACACCTTC	TRBV28	-	14	-	TRBJ1-2
CAWSRGFDQPQHF	TGTGCCTGGAGTAGGGGGTTCGATCAGCCCCAGCATTTT	TRBV30	-	13	-	TRBJ1-5
CASSQEVDREAFF	TGCGCCAGCAGCCAGGAAGTGGACAGGGAAGCTTTCTTT	TRBV4-1	-	13	TRBD1	TRBJ1-1
CSVTEETQYF	TGCAGTGTTACAGAAGAGACCCAGTACTTC	TRBV20-1	-	10	-	TRBJ2-5
CSARVRGPLGTQYF	TGCAGTGCTAGAGTACGCGGGCCCCTCGGGACCCAGTACTTC	TRBV20-1	-	14	-	TRBJ2-5
CSARDRTSGKEQYF	TGCAGTGCTAGAGATCGGACTAGCGGGAAGGAGCAGTACTTC	TRBV20-1	-	14	TRBD2	TRBJ2-7
CSASPGLAGGPTYEQYF	TGCAGTGCTAGTCCCGGACTAGCGGGAGGACCCACCTACGAGCAGTACTTC	TRBV20-1	-	17	TRBD2	TRBJ2-7
CSVEDAGQETQYF	TGCAGCGTTGAAGATGCAGGGCAAGAGACCCAGTACTTC	TRBV29-1	-	13	-	TRBJ2-5
CASSPNRATEAFF	TGTGCCAGCTCACCGAACAGGGCCACTGAAGCTTTCTTT	TRBV18	-	13	-	TRBJ1-1
CASSPGTSGSFFSGTDTQYF	TGCGCCAGCAGCCCCGGGACTAGCGGGAGCTTCTTCAGTGGCACAGATACGCAGTATTTT	TRBV4-1	-	20	TRBD2	TRBJ2-3
CASSQEIVAPPRQQYF	TGTGCCAGCAGCCAAGAAATAGTAGCCCCACCTCGTCAGCAGTACTTC	TRBV3-1	-	16	-	TRBJ2-7
CASSMRHEGQPQHF	TGTGCCAGTAGTATGCGACACGAGGGGCAGCCCCAGCATTTT	TRBV19	-	14	-	TRBJ1-5
CASSSGVGSYEQYF	TGTGCCAGCAGCTCAGGGGTGGGCTCCTACGAGCAGTACTTC	TRBV11-3	-	14	-	TRBJ2-7
CASSDGGLQPQHF	TGTGCCAGCAGTGACGGGGGATTACAGCCCCAGCATTTT	TRBV25-1	-	13	-	TRBJ1-5
CSAKMGQSSGANVLTF	TGCAGTGCTAAGATGGGACAGAGCTCTGGGGCCAACGTCCTGACTTTC	TRBV20-1	-	16	TRBD1	TRBJ2-6
CASRKTGQSRVYGYTF	TGTGCCAGCAGAAAGACCGGACAGAGTAGGGTCTATGGCTACACCTTC	TRBV6-1	-	16	-	TRBJ1-2
CSASDSGGGSYNEQFF	TGCAGTGCTAGCGATAGCGGGGGGGGCTCCTACAATGAGCAGTTCTTC	TRBV20-1	-	16	TRBD2	TRBJ2-1
CSVEEPPNTGELFF	TGCAGCGTTGAAGAGCCGCCGAACACCGGGGAGCTGTTTTTT	TRBV29-1	-	14	-	TRBJ2-2
CSVASGTAQVAQYF	TGCAGCGTGGCCTCCGGGACAGCCCAGGTGGCCCAGTACTTC	TRBV29-1	-	14	TRBD1	TRBJ2-5
CASSLVALAGSEQYF	TGTGCCAGCAGTTTAGTCGCTCTCGCGGGAAGCGAGCAGTACTTC	TRBV12-3/TRBV12-4	-	15	-	TRBJ2-7
CATSRPTQGSYNEQFF	TGTGCCACCAGCAGGCCCACCCAGGGCTCCTACAATGAGCAGTTCTTC	TRBV15	-	16	-	TRBJ2-1
CATSRIPRLAGRDEQFF	TGTGCCACCAGCAGGATCCCAAGACTAGCGGGTAGGGATGAGCAGTTCTTC	TRBV15	-	17	TRBD2	TRBJ2-1
CASSQDEGRAEAFF	TGCGCCAGCAGCCAAGATGAGGGGAGAGCTGAAGCTTTCTTT	TRBV4-1	-	14	-	TRBJ1-1
CASSLLGVRDEQYF	TGTGCCAGCAGCTTACTTGGGGTGCGGGACGAGCAGTACTTC	TRBV11-1	-	14	-	TRBJ2-7
CASSRLDRTGDAGGYTF	TGTGCCAGCAGCCGGCTGGACCGGACAGGGGATGCTGGAGGCTACACCTTC	TRBV3-1	-	17	TRBD1	TRBJ1-2
CASSQDLHQDTQYF	TGTGCCAGCAGCCAAGATCTTCACCAAGATACGCAGTATTTT	TRBV3-1	-	14	-	TRBJ2-3
CASRAFGTYQETQYF	TGTGCCAGCAGAGCATTCGGGACTTACCAAGAGACCCAGTACTTC	TRBV2	once	15	-	TRBJ2-5
CASSGRGTGRGNTEAFF	TGTGCCAGCAGCGGGAGGGGTACAGGACGGGGAAACACTGAAGCTTTCTTT	TRBV28	-	17	-	TRBJ1-1
CATSRDLDTEAFF	TGTGCCACCAGCAGAGATTTGGACACTGAAGCTTTCTTT	TRBV15	-	13	-	TRBJ1-1
CSAEGFYNEQFF	TGCAGTGCGGAGGGTTTCTACAATGAGCAGTTCTTC	TRBV20-1	-	12	-	TRBJ2-1
CASSQQGAVGYGYTF	TGTGCCAGCAGTCAACAGGGGGCGGTCGGCTATGGCTACACCTTC	TRBV27	-	15	TRBD1	TRBJ1-2
CASSPKLGGNEQYF	TGTGCCAGCAGTCCCAAACTAGGTGGGAACGAGCAGTACTTC	TRBV12-3/TRBV12-4	-	14	-	TRBJ2-7
CASSLGDSLQETQYF	TGTGCCAGCAGCTTAGGGGACAGTCTACAAGAGACCCAGTACTTC	TRBV7-9	-	15	TRBD1	TRBJ2-5
CASRGTSGSDEQYF	TGTGCCAGCAGGGGGACTAGCGGGAGTGACGAGCAGTACTTC	TRBV25-1	-	14	TRBD2	TRBJ2-7
CSIRTSGKGGAGELFF	TGCAGCATCCGGACTAGCGGGAAGGGGGGCGCCGGGGAGCTGTTTTTT	TRBV29-1	-	16	TRBD2	TRBJ2-2
CSVRQGVAQYEQYF	TGCAGCGTCCGACAGGGGGTCGCCCAGTACGAGCAGTACTTC	TRBV29-1	-	14	TRBD1	TRBJ2-7
CTSSQDATLNTEAFF	TGCACCAGCAGCCAAGATGCTACACTGAACACTGAAGCTTTCTTT	TRBV1	-	15	-	TRBJ1-1
CASSSTGYTEAFF	TGTGCCAGCAGTTCCACAGGGTACACTGAAGCTTTCTTT	TRBV27	-	13	-	TRBJ1-1
CAVSEGQGLSYEQYF	TGTGCCGTCAGTGAGGGACAGGGGCTCTCCTACGAGCAGTACTTC	TRBV27	-	15	TRBD1	TRBJ2-7
CASSQESGLSNQPQHF	TGTGCCAGCAGCCAAGAATCAGGCTTGAGCAATCAGCCCCAGCATTTT	TRBV4-2	-	16	-	TRBJ1-5
CASRGGEQGLAFF	TGCGCCAGCCGTGGCGGGGAACAGGGTTTGGCTTTCTTT	TRBV5-1	once	13	-	TRBJ1-1
CASSQDSSGFGRETQYF	TGTGCCAGCAGCCAAGATTCCAGTGGATTTGGGCGGGAGACCCAGTACTTC	TRBV4-2	-	17	-	TRBJ2-5
CASTDRVNTGELFF	TGTGCCAGCACGGACAGGGTGAACACCGGGGAGCTGTTTTTT	TRBV18	-	14	TRBD1	TRBJ2-2
CSYDTTGTGETQYF	TGCAGTTACGACACCACAGGGACGGGCGAGACCCAGTACTTC	TRBV20-1	-	14	-	TRBJ2-5
CASSQPSAGTQYF	TGCGCCAGCAGCCAACCCTCTGCGGGGACGCAGTATTTT	TRBV4-1	-	13	-	TRBJ2-3
CASRPGPGDTEAFF	TGTGCCAGCAGACCGGGGCCGGGGGACACTGAAGCTTTCTTT	TRBV7-3	-	14	-	TRBJ1-1